The next 10 T cell receptor beta chains were all read from a single sample in a study of cytomegalovirus exposure and HLA in healthy donors. The study ran its PCR with 60 Vbeta and 13 Jbeta primers. The repertoire was sequenced with immunoSEQ multiplex PCR; TCRdb's copy has only in-frame clones and lacks some. The repertoire holds around 300,000 clones, roughly 70% seen once, with approximately 2.3% in the top ten. What was sequenced was PBMCs. These receptors were obtained from a female donor in good health and CMV-seronegative.

This clone was counted a few times. The V call is TRBV9, the J call TRBJ2-3; D perhaps matches TRBD2 (5 bases). Trimming left V 0 bases short and J 5 bases short, with 13 bases between. Germline CDR1 and CDR2: SGDLS and YYNGEE. The CDR3 consists of 15 residues. The CDR3 region has the DNA TGTGCCAGCAGCGTAGATCATGCGGGCGGAGATACGCAGTATTTT. It encodes CASSVDHAGGDTQYF.

The chain carries TRBV13 and TRBJ1-2; TRBD1 aligns across 8 bases. There are 15 residues in the CDR3. CDR1 is PRHDT, CDR2 FYEKMQ, per germline (reference sequence). J gave up 2 bases and V 4 bases, and 6 bases lay outside the gene matches. CDR3 loop: CASSSRTGLNYGYTF. CDR3 nucleotides: TGTGCCAGCAGCTCCCGGACAGGGTTGAACTATGGCTACACCTTC.

This chain connects TRBV11-1 to TRBJ1-6; tentative D call: TRBD1 (5 bases). This CDR3 is built from 14 residues. Germline assignment: CDR1 SGHAT and CDR2 FQDESV (reference sequence). V lost 2 bases and J lost 6, with 8 bases in between. This chain's CDR3 is CASSLIRGNSPLHF. The CDR3, as DNA: TGTGCCAGCAGCTTAATAAGGGGTAATTCACCCCTCCACTTT.

The J gene is TRBJ2-2, the V gene TRBV2; a possible D gene is TRBD2 (6 bases). The length of the CDR3 is 17 residues. V was shortened by 3 bases and J by 0 bases, with 14 bases between the two germline ends. Germline V CDR1 and CDR2: SNHLY, FYNNEI. CDR3 coding DNA: TGTGCCAGCAGTGAGTCAGTAGCGGTTCCGAACACCGGGGAGCTGTTTTTT. Its protein product is CASSESVAVPNTGELFF.

This clone showed up just a few times. The CDR3 spells CASSIGRGTEAFF. CDR3 bases: TGTGCCAGCAGCATCGGCAGGGGGACTGAAGCTTTCTTT. The rearrangement uses TRBV7-2 and TRBJ1-1, with 7 bases aligning to TRBD1. The CDR3 loop spans 13 amino acids. Germline V gene lookup returns CDR1 SGHTA and CDR2 FQGNSA. V gave up 5 bases and J gave up 5 bases; unmatched junction bases: 5.

In this sample, this clone turned up once. The V call is TRBV19, the J call TRBJ2-1; no clear D gene. The germline V gene has CDR1 LNHDA and CDR2 SQIVND (reference sequence). The CDR3 loop spans 13 amino acids. V was pared by 2 bases and J by 9 bases, with 11 bases between. CDR3 nucleotides: TGTGCCAGTAGTATAATAGCCCTGGGTGAGCAGTTCTTC. Residues: CASSIIALGEQFF.

The J gene is TRBJ2-7, the V gene TRBV20-1; TRBD2 is a possible D gene (6 bases). The CDR3 is 11 amino acids. The germline V and J ends were trimmed by 7 bases and 4 bases, with 11 bases remaining between them. Per the germline V gene, CDR1 is DFQATT and CDR2 is SNEGSKA (reference sequence). The CDR3: CSVPRGYEQYF. The CDR3 nucleotides are TGCAGTGTCCCACGGGGGTACGAGCAGTACTTC.

V usage is TRBV6-5 and J usage is TRBJ1-1; 7 positions match TRBD1. There are 13 residues in the CDR3. The V gene's germline CDR1 is MNHEY and CDR2 SVGAGI. V was clipped by 6 bases and J by 5 bases; unmatched bases: 6. This CDR3 reads CASRSSGGTEAFF. CDR3 in DNA: TGTGCCAGCAGATCCTCAGGGGGTACTGAAGCTTTCTTT.

The rearrangement links TRBV7-8 to TRBJ1-5; D is unresolved. The V and J ends lost 3 bases and 7 bases respectively, with 16 bases between them. The CDR3 sequence is 15 residues long. The V gene's germline CDR1 is SGHVS and CDR2 FQNEAQ. The CDR3 DNA reads as TGTGCCAGCAGCTTGGGTACGACGGGCGGGCAGCCCCAGCATTTT. Its translation is CASSLGTTGGQPQHF.

This chain connects TRBV2 to TRBJ1-5; D not certain. The CDR3 runs 15 residues. The V end lost 2 bases, the J end lost 2 bases, and 10 bases lay between the germline ends. CDR1 SNHLY and CDR2 FYNNEI come from the germline V gene. In nucleotides, the CDR3 is TGTGCCAGCAGTGAAAGAGGGATCGGCAATCAGCCCCAGCATTTT. As protein: CASSERGIGNQPQHF.